This TCR beta chain was identified in a study of blood T cell repertoires in COVID-19. Study background: There were acute and convalescent COVID-19 samples, and they came from the United States, Italy and Spain.

As originally analysed: Cell counts per sample came from amplifying reference gene primers. TCRdb's copy holds only in-frame clones and misses some; the assay was immunoSEQ multiplex PCR. That table furnishes V, J and clone size, whereas the DNA furnished D and trimming. The repertoire holds around 380,000 clones, with around 84% as singletons. This CDR3 contains 17 residues. Looked up from germline, CDR1 is LGHDT and CDR2 is YNNKEL (reference sequence). J was trimmed by 4 bases and V by 4 bases; bases with no gene match: 13. The chain carries TRBV3-1 (or the pseudogene TRBV3-2) and TRBJ1-3, with 7 bases lining up with TRBD1. Input material: peripheral blood. The TCR comes from a human donor with acute or convalescent COVID-19. The donor label of this sample is uncertain. CDR3 sequence: CASSPKDRRTSGNTIYF. In DNA, the CDR3 is TGTGCCAGCAGCCCTAAGGACAGGCGTACTTCCGGAAACACCATATATTTT.